This T cell receptor beta chain emerged from a study of shared clonotypes between healthy human individuals. Study information: There were three CD4 naive, three CD4 memory, two CD8 naive and one CD8 memory plates per donor. Study-level findings and limits: Clonotypes not shared had lower generation probabilities than those common to all four donors.

The method was immunoSEQ multiplex PCR; TCRdb's version includes in-frame clones alone and lacks a portion of them. There are approximately 2,000,000 clones in the sample; 93% occur only once, and under 2% lies in the top ten. Details on this clone: Antigen specificity is unknown.

Naive CD8 cells lacked CD45RO, underwent positive selection for CCR7 and left out terminally differentiated effector memory CD45RA+ cells. This CDR3 region has 13 residues. The germline CDR1 and CDR2 sequences are MDHEN and SYDVKM. Trimming removed 6 bases from V and 2 bases from J; junction bases left unmatched: 2. The V and J genes are TRBV28 and TRBJ2-5; the match to TRBD2 covers 8 bases. The receptor comes from a man aged 18 to 30 in good health. Some clones in this sample may be carry-over from other donors' samples. The sample was naive CD8+ T cells from PBMCs. CDR3 in amino acids: CASRLAVQETQYF. The CDR3 nucleotides are TGTGCCAGCAGACTAGCGGTACAAGAGACCCAGTACTTC.